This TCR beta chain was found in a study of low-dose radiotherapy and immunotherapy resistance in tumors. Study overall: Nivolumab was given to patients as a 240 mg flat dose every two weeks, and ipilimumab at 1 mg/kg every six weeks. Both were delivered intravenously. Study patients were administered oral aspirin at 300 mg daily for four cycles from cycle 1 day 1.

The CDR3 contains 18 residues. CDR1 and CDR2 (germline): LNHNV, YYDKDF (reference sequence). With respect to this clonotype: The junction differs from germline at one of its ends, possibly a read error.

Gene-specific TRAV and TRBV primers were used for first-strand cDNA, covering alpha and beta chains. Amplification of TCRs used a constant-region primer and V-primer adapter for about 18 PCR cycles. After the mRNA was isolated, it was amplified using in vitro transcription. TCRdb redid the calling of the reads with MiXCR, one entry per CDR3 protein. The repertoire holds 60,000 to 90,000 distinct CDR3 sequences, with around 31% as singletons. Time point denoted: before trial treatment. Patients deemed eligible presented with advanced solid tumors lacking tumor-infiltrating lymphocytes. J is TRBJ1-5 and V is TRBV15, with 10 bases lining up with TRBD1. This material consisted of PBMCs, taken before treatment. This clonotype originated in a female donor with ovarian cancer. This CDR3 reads CATSRDSSTGTGVQLQHF. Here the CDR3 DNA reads TGTGCCACCAGCAGAGATTCATCTACCGGGACAGGGGTTCAGCTCCAGCATTTT.